These 2 T cell receptor beta chains originate from one sample sequenced in a study of T cells after yellow fever vaccination. TCRdb processed the 5' RACE reads anew with MiXCR; each CDR3 protein has one entry. This sample yields 240,000 or so distinct CDR3 sequences, of which about 7.1% are seen a single time; roughly 0.9% belongs to the top ten. Sequencing used CD4+ T cells sorted from PBMCs, obtained 15 days after the yellow fever booster vaccination. These receptors all stem from a man aged 25 to 45 who received the YFV17D yellow fever vaccine.

The J gene is TRBJ2-7, the V gene TRBV11-2, with TRBD2 identical over 10 bases. The ends lost 4 bases at V and 5 bases at J; junction bases unmatched: 8. CDR3 length: 15 residues. Germline CDR1 is SGHAT and CDR2 is FQNNGV. CDR3 DNA: TGTGCCAGCAGCTCACTAGCGGGGTCCCGGAACGAGCAGTACTTC. It translates to CASSSLAGSRNEQYF. Drawing the rest from reference TRBV11-2 and TRBJ2-7, the complete variable domain is EAGVAQSPRYKIIEKRQSVAFWCNPISGHATLYWYQQILGQGPKLLIQFQNNGVVDDSQLPKDRFSAERLKGVDSTLKIQPAKLEDSAVYLCASSSLAGSRNEQYFGPGTRLTVT.

In this sample, this clonotype turned up many times. The V and J genes are TRBV7-9 and TRBJ2-4, with 10 nucleotides matching TRBD1. The junction had 9 bases not matched to a gene; V was cut back by 1 base and J by 6 bases. CDR1 SEHNR and CDR2 FQNEAQ come from the germline V gene (reference sequence). The CDR3 runs to 17 residues. This CDR3 is CASSLGDRQGAGNIQYF. The CDR3 nucleotides are TGTGCCAGCAGCTTAGGGGATAGACAGGGGGCCGGAAACATTCAGTACTTC.